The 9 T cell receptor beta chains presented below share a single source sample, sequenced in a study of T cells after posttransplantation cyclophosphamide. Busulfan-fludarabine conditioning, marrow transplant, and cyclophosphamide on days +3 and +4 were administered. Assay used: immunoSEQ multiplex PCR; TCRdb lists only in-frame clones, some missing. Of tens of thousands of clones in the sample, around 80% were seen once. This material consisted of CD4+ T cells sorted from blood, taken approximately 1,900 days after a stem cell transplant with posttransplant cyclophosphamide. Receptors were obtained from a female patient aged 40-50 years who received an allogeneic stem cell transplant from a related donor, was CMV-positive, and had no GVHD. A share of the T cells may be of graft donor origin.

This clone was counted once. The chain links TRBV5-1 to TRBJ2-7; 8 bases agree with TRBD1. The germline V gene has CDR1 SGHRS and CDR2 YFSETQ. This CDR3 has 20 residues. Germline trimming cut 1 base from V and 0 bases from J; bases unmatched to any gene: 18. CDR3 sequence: CASSLNEDRGWVEDSYEQYF. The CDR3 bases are TGCGCCAGCAGCTTGAACGAAGACAGGGGATGGGTGGAAGACTCCTACGAGCAGTACTTC.

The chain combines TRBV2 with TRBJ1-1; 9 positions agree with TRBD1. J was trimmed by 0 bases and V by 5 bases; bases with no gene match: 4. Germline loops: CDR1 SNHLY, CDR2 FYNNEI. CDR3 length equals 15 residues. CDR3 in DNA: TGTGCCAGCAGTACCGGACAGGGGCTGAACACTGAAGCTTTCTTT. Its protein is CASSTGQGLNTEAFF.

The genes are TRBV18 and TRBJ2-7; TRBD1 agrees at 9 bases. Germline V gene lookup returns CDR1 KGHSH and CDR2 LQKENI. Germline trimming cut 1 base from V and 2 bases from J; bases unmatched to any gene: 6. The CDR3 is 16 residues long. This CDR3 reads CASSPLGQGGAYEQYF. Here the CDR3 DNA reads TGTGCCAGCTCACCACTGGGACAGGGAGGCGCCTACGAGCAGTACTTC. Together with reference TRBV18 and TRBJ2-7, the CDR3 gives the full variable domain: NAGVMQNPRHLVRRRGQEARLRCSPMKGHSHVYWYRQLPEEGLKFMVYLQKENIIDESGMPKERFSAEFPKEGPSILRIQQVVRGDSAAYFCASSPLGQGGAYEQYFGPGTRLTVT.

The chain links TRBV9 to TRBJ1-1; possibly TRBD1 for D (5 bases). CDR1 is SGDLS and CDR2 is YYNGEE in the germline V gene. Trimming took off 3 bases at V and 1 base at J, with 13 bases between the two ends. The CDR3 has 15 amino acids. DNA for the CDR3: TGTGCCAGCAGCGGTACAGGTTTTGGGAACACTGAAGCTTTCTTT. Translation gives CASSGTGFGNTEAFF.

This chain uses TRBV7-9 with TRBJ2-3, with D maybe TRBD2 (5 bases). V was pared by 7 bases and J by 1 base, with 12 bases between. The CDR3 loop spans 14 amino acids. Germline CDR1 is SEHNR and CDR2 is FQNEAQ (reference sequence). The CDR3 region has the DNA TGTGCCAGCAATCTATTCGGGGGCACAGATACGCAGTATTTT. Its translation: CASNLFGGTDTQYF.

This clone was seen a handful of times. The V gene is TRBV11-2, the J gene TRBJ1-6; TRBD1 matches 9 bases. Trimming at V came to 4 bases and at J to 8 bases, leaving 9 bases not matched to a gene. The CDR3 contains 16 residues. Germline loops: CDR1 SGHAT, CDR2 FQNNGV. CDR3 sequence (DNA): TGTGCCAGCAGCTCCCGGGACAGGGTAATGGATTCACCCCTCCACTTT. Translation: CASSSRDRVMDSPLHF. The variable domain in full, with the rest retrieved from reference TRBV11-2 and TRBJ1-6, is EAGVAQSPRYKIIEKRQSVAFWCNPISGHATLYWYQQILGQGPKLLIQFQNNGVVDDSQLPKDRFSAERLKGVDSTLKIQPAKLEDSAVYLCASSSRDRVMDSPLHFGNGTRLTVT.

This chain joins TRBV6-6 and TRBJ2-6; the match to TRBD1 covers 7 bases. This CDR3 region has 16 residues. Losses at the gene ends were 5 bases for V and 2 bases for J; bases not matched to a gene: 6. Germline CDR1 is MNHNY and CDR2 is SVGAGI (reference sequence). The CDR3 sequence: CASSVSRGTGANVLTF. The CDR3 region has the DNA TGTGCCAGCAGTGTATCCAGGGGGACTGGGGCCAACGTCCTGACTTTC.

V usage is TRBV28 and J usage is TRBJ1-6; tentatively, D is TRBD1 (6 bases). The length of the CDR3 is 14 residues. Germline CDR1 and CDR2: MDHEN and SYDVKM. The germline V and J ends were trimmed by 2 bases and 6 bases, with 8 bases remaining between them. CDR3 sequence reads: CASSLRTVNSPLHF. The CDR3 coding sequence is TGTGCCAGCAGTTTAAGGACAGTTAATTCACCCCTCCACTTT. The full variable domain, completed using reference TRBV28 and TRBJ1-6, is DVKVTQSSRYLVKRTGEKVFLECVQDMDHENMFWYRQDPGLGLRLIYFSYDVKMKEKGDIPEGYSVSREKKERFSLILESASTNQTSMYLCASSLRTVNSPLHFGNGTRLTVT.

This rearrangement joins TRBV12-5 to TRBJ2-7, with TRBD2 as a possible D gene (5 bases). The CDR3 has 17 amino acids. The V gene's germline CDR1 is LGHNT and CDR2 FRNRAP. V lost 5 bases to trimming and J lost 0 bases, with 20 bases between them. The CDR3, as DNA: TGTGCTAGTGGTCCCGGCCTCGGAGGCTCTAGCTCCTACGAGCAGTACTTC. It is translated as CASGPGLGGSSSYEQYF.